This T cell receptor (beta chain) was documented in a study of regulatory T cells in long-lasting Graves disease. Study-wide points: Favored gene segments in persistent disease were TRBV28, TRBJ1-2 and TRBJ2-5.

Time point given: newly diagnosed GD, antithyroid drugs for less than 3 months. PBMC-derived RNA was used for the TCR library. In each case, Graves' disease was diagnosed per American Thyroid Association guidelines. All patients originated from an endocrinology department located in Xi'an, China. With EDTA tubes as the receptacles, around 10 milliliters of peripheral blood were drawn. Between the trimmed V and J ends, which lost 3 bases and 3 bases, there was a span of 11 bases. The CDR3 runs to 14 residues. In building TCR beta libraries, iRepertoire HTBI primers were used together with Arm-PCR of CDR3 regions. TCRdb analysed the multiplex PCR reads with MiXCR anew, one entry per CDR3 protein. The data contain roughly 420,000 distinct CDR3 sequences, around 15% of them singletons. The sample holds many counts of this clonotype. What it binds is not known.

Sequencing used peripheral blood mononuclear cells (PBMCs), obtained at new diagnosis, from a patient treated with antithyroid drugs. This chain links TRBV12-3 or TRBV12-4 with TRBJ1-1; D gene ambiguous. The clonotype was recovered from a female donor with Graves disease. The CDR3 protein is CASSFVDTDTEAFF. The CDR3 DNA sequence: TGTGCCAGCAGTTTCGTAGATACGGACACTGAAGCTTTCTTT.